Sequencing of this T cell receptor beta chain was carried out in a study of radiotherapy plus CTLA-4 blockade in lung cancer. Background on the study: Objective responses were observed in approximately 20% of patients, and disease control was achieved by approximately 30%.

With regard to this clone: The antigen is undetermined.

General study points: Subsequent to radiotherapy plus ipilimumab, tumor-derived TCR clones underwent expansion in blood.

Assay used: immunoSEQ multiplex PCR; TCRdb lists only in-frame clones, some missing. Among more than 40,000 clones listed, 70% to 75% were seen once. CDR1 and CDR2 (germline): LNHNV, YYDKDF (reference sequence). Germline trimming cut 3 bases from V and 3 bases from J; bases unmatched to any gene: 0. The CDR3 extends over 14 amino acids. V gene TRBV15 combines with J gene TRBJ2-2, with 8 bases that match TRBD1. The clonotype originates from a human donor with non-small cell lung cancer who had a complete response to radiotherapy plus ipilimumab. Here the sequenced sample was peripheral blood, taken from a patient treated with radiotherapy plus ipilimumab. The CDR3, as DNA: TGTGCCACCAGCAGGGACAGGGACACCGGGGAGCTGTTTTTT. As protein: CATSRDRDTGELFF.